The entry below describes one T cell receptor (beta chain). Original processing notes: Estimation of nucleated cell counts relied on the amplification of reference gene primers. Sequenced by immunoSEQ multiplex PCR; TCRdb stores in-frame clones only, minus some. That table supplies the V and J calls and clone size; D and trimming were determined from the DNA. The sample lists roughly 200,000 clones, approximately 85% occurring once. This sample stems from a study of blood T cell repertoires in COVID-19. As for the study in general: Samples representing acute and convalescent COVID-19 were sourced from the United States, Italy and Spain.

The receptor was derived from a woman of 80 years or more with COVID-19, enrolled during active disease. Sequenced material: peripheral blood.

The CDR3 reads CASSLGGQGAGEAFF. DNA of the CDR3: TGTGCCAGCAGCTTAGGGGGACAGGGGGCAGGTGAAGCTTTCTTT. The rearrangement joins TRBV7-9 to TRBJ1-1, with 12 nucleotides matching TRBD1. There are 15 residues in the CDR3. The germline CDR1 and CDR2 sequences are SEHNR and FQNEAQ (reference sequence). V shed 1 base and J 7 bases; nucleotides not matched to a gene: 4.